This TCR beta chain originates from a study of PD-1 blockade in classical Hodgkin lymphoma. With V trimmed by 4 bases and J by 1 base, 6 bases remained unmatched. Germline-derived CDR1 and CDR2 are SGHDT and YYEEEE. This CDR3 is built from 16 residues. Whole-study findings and limits: Reports described newly diagnosed patients as having lower baseline TCR diversity than healthy donors. Although disease activity or prior therapy may be involved, causes of the repertoire differences remain undefined.

Here immunoSEQ multiplex PCR was the method, and the copy in TCRdb shows in-frame clones only, minus some. This sample carries tens of thousands of clones, under 95% of them seen once, and the ten largest clones take nearly 5%. This clone was observed a single time. The antigen remains unidentified. The time point is: newly diagnosed, previously untreated cHL patient sample. Investigators turned to newly diagnosed, untreated classical Hodgkin lymphoma PBMCs for comparison. This chain uses TRBV5-6 with TRBJ2-3, with 10 bases identical to TRBD1. The clonotype was recovered from a human donor with classical Hodgkin lymphoma. Sequencing used peripheral blood mononuclear cells (PBMCs). The CDR3 DNA reads TGTGCCAGCAGCAGTACCGGGACAGGGGGCACAGATACGCAGTATTTT. Amino acids: CASSSTGTGGTDTQYF.